The rows below give T cell receptor beta chains drawn from one sample of a study of regulatory T cells in long-lasting Graves disease. One entry per CDR3 protein results from TCRdb running MiXCR on the multiplex PCR reads. The sample holds 300,000 to 400,000 distinct CDR3 sequences; around 19% are singletons and the top ten take 29%. The sequences come from peripheral blood mononuclear cells (PBMCs), collected when the disease was refractory, from a patient treated with antithyroid drugs. Receptors were obtained from a female donor with Graves disease. Each CDR3 is given without its conserved first and last residue. The size entry is marked missing in some rows and otherwise reads once, few, many or a size class.

-,13,TRBV5-1,TRBJ1-4,ASSLGWADNEKLF
many,9,TRBV30,TRBJ1-1,AWSVGGEAF
few,13,TRBV5-1,TRBJ2-3,ASSLGQGRTDTQY
many,12,TRBV12-5,TRBJ1-2,ASGLAPGADGYT
many,13,TRBV5-1,TRBJ1-2,ASSFGQVPNYGYT
many,13,TRBV12-3/TRBV12-4,TRBJ1-6,ASRTGISYNSPLH
-,14,TRBV6-1,TRBJ2-2,ASRLTSGTNTGELF
few,13,TRBV9,TRBJ1-5,ASSVGGNGNQPQH
-,12,TRBV11-2,TRBJ2-3,ASSSRVGWDTQY
-,13,TRBV6-1,TRBJ2-3,ASSERSGAADTQY
-,14,TRBV2,TRBJ2-2,ASSEMGTGRRGELF
many,12,TRBV28,TRBJ1-1,ASSPAAPTGEAF
many,11,TRBV3-1,TRBJ2-5,ASSRAGQETQY
-,11,TRBV30,TRBJ2-7,AWSDREAFEQY
many,11,TRBV24-1,TRBJ1-2,ATSDLGGYGYT
many,13,TRBV12-3/TRBV12-4,TRBJ2-2,ASSLILGNTGELF
-,12,TRBV11-2,TRBJ2-7,ASSLVGRFYEQY
many,11,TRBV7-9,TRBJ1-4,ASSLRRDGKLF
-,11,TRBV27,TRBJ1-2,ASSPKGNYGYT
many,12,TRBV18,TRBJ1-1,ASSPFSESTEAF
many,12,TRBV28,TRBJ2-5,ASSSSWWRETQY
few,13,TRBV2,TRBJ2-2,ASSRGLGNTGELF
few,12,TRBV6-5,TRBJ2-3,ASSYGTSSDTQY
many,12,TRBV10-3,TRBJ2-7,AIMGTSGSYEQY
-,11,TRBV2,TRBJ2-7,ASGAQGNYEQY
few,14,TRBV5-1,TRBJ2-5,ASSLAIGLGEETQY
many,11,TRBV7-9,TRBJ2-5,ASRMGVGETQY
-,14,TRBV19,TRBJ2-6,ASSVNRGSGANVLT
many,15,TRBV11-2,TRBJ2-2,ASTSLSRVQNTGELF
few,16,TRBV7-9,TRBJ2-7,ASSRGTSGRATSYEQY
many,11,TRBV20-1,TRBJ2-5,SAPRKPQETQY
many,10,TRBV2,TRBJ1-1,ARRSWVAEAF
many,10,TRBV28,TRBJ2-7,ASQNNRGEQY
few,12,TRBV20-1,TRBJ2-7,SANGLAGHYEQY
many,11,TRBV2,TRBJ1-1,ASSGQENTEAF
few,14,TRBV20-1,TRBJ2-5,SARSLSSGQTETQY
many,11,TRBV10-3,TRBJ1-2,AIRSTGLDGYT
-,12,TRBV19,TRBJ1-3,ASSTLHFGNTIY
many,13,TRBV27,TRBJ1-4,ASSPRTGNNEKLF
many,14,TRBV28,TRBJ2-7,ASSLESGLAGDEQY
many,12,TRBV6-1,TRBJ2-5,ASSELGTEETQY
-,11,TRBV5-1,TRBJ1-1,ASSLAGPTEAF
-,18,TRBV5-1,TRBJ2-5,ASSLVPRGLAGVVVETQY
-,12,TRBV28,TRBJ2-1,ASSLLTKGGEQF
many,12,TRBV7-9,TRBJ2-7,ASSLGPRSYEQY
once,11,TRBV29-1,TRBJ1-1,SANGRGGTEAF
-,13,TRBV4-1,TRBJ1-4,ASSPGTRMGEKLF
few,16,TRBV6-1,TRBJ2-2,ASRPRGDFPANTGELF
-,12,TRBV28,TRBJ1-5,ASSLLQSNQPQH
many,14,TRBV12-3/TRBV12-4,TRBJ1-5,ASSLRVPLFGQPQH
many,10,TRBV29-1,TRBJ1-4,SVSAETGKLF
many,11,TRBV7-2,TRBJ1-1,ASSLMMGGGAF
many,15,TRBV11-2,TRBJ2-6,ASSPGGATSGANVLT
-,10,TRBV5-6,TRBJ2-7,ASRFQEYEQY
-,13,TRBV25-1,TRBJ2-2,ASSDLRTSTGELF
few,14,TRBV4-1,TRBJ1-5,ASSQGLARGNQPQH
few,16,TRBV7-8,TRBJ2-7,ASSSPPSGTRRFYEQY